This T cell receptor beta chain derives from a study of cytomegalovirus exposure and HLA in healthy donors. Across the whole study: Of some 410 genotyped donors, roughly 81% grouped in the Caucasian-associated ancestry cluster. Study-wide findings and caveats: Most TCR sequences were uncommon, yet certain public TCRs appeared in many donors. In vitro data verified three CMV-associated chains as specific for CMV antigens. Upon later analysis, HLA-associated TCR beta chains proved more clonally expanded than other, equally common chains.

This CDR3 spans 13 amino acids. CDR1 is LGHNA, CDR2 YSLEER, per germline. The V end lost 2 bases, the J end lost 4 bases, and 8 bases lay between the germline ends. PCR was performed using 60 Vbeta and 13 Jbeta primers. Profiled with immunoSEQ multiplex PCR; TCRdb holds only in-frame clones, not every one. The sample has 210,000 or so clones; 60% to 80% are singletons. To note about this clone: Its antigen is not identified.

V usage is TRBV4-3 and J usage is TRBJ1-1, with D unresolved. The sequence was obtained from a man younger than 35 in good health and CMV-seronegative. Sequences were obtained from PBMCs. The CDR3 loop is CASSQRRATEAFF. Written as DNA, the CDR3 is TGCGCCAGCAGCCAAAGGAGGGCCACTGAAGCTTTCTTT.